The entry below describes one T cell receptor (beta chain). RNA transcripts yielded amplified TCR beta CDR3 regions. Initially, a first-round RT-PCR of the TCR CDR3 employed the HTBI primer set. TCRdb re-derived calls from the multiplex PCR reads in MiXCR, one entry per CDR3 protein. The sample holds about 480,000 distinct CDR3 sequences, approximately 25% seen once. The data were obtained in a study of T cells in Graves' hyperthyroidism and ophthalmopathy. Across the whole study: Before any treatment, at initial diagnosis, peripheral blood was collected.

Per the germline V gene, CDR1 is LNHDA and CDR2 is SQIVND (reference sequence). The CDR3 has 14 residues. V lost 4 bases to trimming and J lost 5 bases, with 12 bases between them. Duration under 3 months, a NOSPECS grade of at least 4, and a Clinical Activity Score of at least 3 characterized the ophthalmopathy patients. The sequence came from a woman aged 25-40 years with Graves' ophthalmopathy. What was sequenced was blood. V and J are TRBV19 and TRBJ1-5; D might be TRBD1 (5 bases). As DNA, the CDR3 is TGTGCCAGTAGTAGAGGGGACGGTTATCAGCCCCAGCATTTT. Translation: CASSRGDGYQPQHF.